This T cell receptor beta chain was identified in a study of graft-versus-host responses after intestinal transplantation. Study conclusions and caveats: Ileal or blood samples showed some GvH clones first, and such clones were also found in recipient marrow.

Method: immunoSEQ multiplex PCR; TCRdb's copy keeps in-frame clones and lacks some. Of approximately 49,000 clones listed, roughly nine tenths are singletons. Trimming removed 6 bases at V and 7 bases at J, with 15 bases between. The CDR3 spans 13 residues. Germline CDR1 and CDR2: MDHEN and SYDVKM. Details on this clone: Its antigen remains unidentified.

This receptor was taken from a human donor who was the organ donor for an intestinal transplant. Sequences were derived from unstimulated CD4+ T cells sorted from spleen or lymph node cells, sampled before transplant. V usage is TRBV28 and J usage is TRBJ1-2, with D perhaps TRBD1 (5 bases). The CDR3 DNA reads TGTGCCAGCAGATCTCCCTGGGGCTCTGGCTACACCTTC. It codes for CASRSPWGSGYTF.